Below are 19 T cell receptor beta chains sequenced from a single sample in a study of beta chain features in type 1 diabetes. Their cognate antigens are unknown. Study results and limitations: TCRB CDR3s were moderately but significantly shorter in Type 1 diabetes patients in all four CD4+ subsets.

The authors reverse transcribed all of the isolated RNA, so sequencing captured expressed TCRB transcripts. The repertoire was sequenced with immunoSEQ multiplex PCR; TCRdb's copy has only in-frame clones and lacks some. The sample shows some 660,000 clones, more than 13% of them seen only once. The specimen was naive CD4+ T cells from blood. The receptor set was obtained from a man younger than 35 with type 1 diabetes.

V is TRBV18 and J is TRBJ2-1, with D perhaps assigned TRBD1 or TRBD2 (5 bases each). Trimming pared 0 bases from V and 9 bases from J, leaving 18 bases between. The CDR3 runs 16 residues. From germline, CDR1 is KGHSH and CDR2 LQKENI. CDR3 region: CASSPPGTITSGEQFF. The CDR3 DNA reads as TGTGCCAGCTCACCACCCGGGACCATCACTTCGGGTGAGCAGTTCTTC.

This clone was seen more than once but under ten times. This chain joins TRBV10-3 and TRBJ1-3; the D is unclear. Between the trimmed V and J ends, which lost 11 bases and 5 bases, there was a span of 16 bases. This CDR3 spans 13 amino acids. The V gene's germline CDR1 is ENHRY and CDR2 SYGVKD. DNA of the CDR3: TGTGCCGCCGGGCCGATGTTTCGAAACACCATATATTTT. Its protein is CAAGPMFRNTIYF.

The rearrangement joins TRBV5-1 to TRBJ2-1, with 9 bases identical to TRBD2. The CDR3 consists of 15 residues. The germline V gene has CDR1 SGHRS and CDR2 YFSETQ. The V segment lost 4 bases and the J segment 2 bases; nucleotides outside the gene matches: 4. CDR3 DNA sequence: TGCGCCAGCAGCCAACTAGCGGGTCCCTACAATGAGCAGTTCTTC. Translated: CASSQLAGPYNEQFF.

This clone has just a few counts. The V and J genes are TRBV7-2 and TRBJ2-5; perhaps TRBD1 as D (6 bases). V lost 1 base, J lost 5 bases, and 11 bases lay in between. This CDR3 has 14 amino acids. Germline CDR1 SGHTA, CDR2 FQGNSA. Written as DNA, the CDR3 is TGTGCCAGCAGCTTAGGATGGGGGCAGGAGACCCAGTACTTC. It is translated as CASSLGWGQETQYF.

The V and J genes are TRBV29-1 and TRBJ1-5; D remains ambiguous. Trimming pared 6 bases from V and 6 bases from J, leaving 12 bases between. The CDR3 contains 12 residues. Germline V gene sequence: CDR1 SQVTM, CDR2 ANQGSEA. The CDR3 DNA reads TGCAGCGTGGGGAGAGAAGGTCAGCCCCAGCATTTT. Its translation: CSVGREGQPQHF.

This rearrangement joins TRBV2 to TRBJ1-1; no firm D call. CDR3 length: 12 residues. CDR1 SNHLY and CDR2 FYNNEI come from the germline V gene. V gave up 7 bases and J gave up 1 base, with 7 bases separating them. CDR3 protein: CASIRENTEAFF. The CDR3 DNA reads TGTGCCAGCATACGAGAGAACACTGAAGCTTTCTTT.

The J gene is TRBJ1-2, the V gene TRBV29-1, with D uncertain. This CDR3 is built from 8 residues. From germline, CDR1 is SQVTM and CDR2 ANQGSEA. Trimming stripped 6 bases from V and 10 bases from J, with 6 bases between. The CDR3 sequence is CSVDVYTF. The CDR3, as DNA: TGCAGCGTCGATGTCTACACCTTC.

Comment on this clone: The sample carries other DNA sequences with the same CDR3. The chain combines TRBV7-9 with TRBJ1-1; D uncertain. The CDR3 is 12 amino acids. Trimming took off 5 bases at V and 3 bases at J, with 7 bases between the two ends. Germline V gene data show CDR1 as SEHNR and CDR2 as FQNEAQ (reference sequence). The CDR3 loop reads CASSPRDTEAFF. The DNA of the CDR3 is TGTGCCAGCAGCCCCCGGGACACTGAAGCTTTCTTT.

The chain employs TRBV30 and TRBJ2-1, with 9 nucleotides matching TRBD1. Germline values: CDR1 GTSNPN, CDR2 SVGIG (reference sequence). The CDR3 extends over 12 amino acids. Unmatched junction bases numbered 6, after V lost 6 bases and J lost 9 bases. CDR3 in DNA: TGTGCCTGCCCGGGACAGGGAATTGAGCAGTTCTTC. This gives the protein CACPGQGIEQFF.

A few counts support this clone. The genes are TRBV4-2 and TRBJ2-7, with 9 nucleotides matching TRBD2. The CDR3 is 16 residues long. V was pared by 1 base and J by 6 bases, with 10 bases of the junction left unmatched. Germline-derived CDR1 and CDR2 are LGHNA and YNFKEQ. The CDR3 sequence is CASSQAVGTSLFEQYF. CDR3 DNA sequence: TGTGCCAGCAGCCAAGCCGTGGGGACTAGCCTCTTCGAGCAGTACTTC.

J is TRBJ1-1 and V is TRBV6-5; TRBD1 might be the D (5 bases). Germline CDR1 is MNHEY and CDR2 is SVGAGI. Deletions cut 4 bases from V and 7 bases from J, with 16 bases between. There are 14 residues in the CDR3. The chain's CDR3 is CASSSDLGGIEAFF. The CDR3 DNA sequence: TGTGCCAGCAGTTCGGACCTTGGGGGGATTGAAGCTTTCTTT.

The gene calls are TRBV7-2 and TRBJ1-6, with D possibly matching TRBD1 (5 bases). Trimming pared 2 bases from V and 8 bases from J, leaving 19 bases between. The CDR3 contains 17 residues. Germline assignment: CDR1 SGHTA and CDR2 FQGNSA. CDR3 coding DNA: TGTGCCAGCAGCTTAAGGTGGGACCGAGGATCTGATTCACCCCTCCACTTT. Encoded protein: CASSLRWDRGSDSPLHF.

The chain combines TRBV25-1 with TRBJ2-3, with D unresolved. This CDR3 contains 14 residues. V lost 3 bases and J lost 6, with 13 bases in between. Per germline, CDR1 MGHDK and CDR2 SYGVNS. The CDR3 here is CASSEGSRWDTQYF. The DNA of the CDR3 is TGTGCCAGCAGTGAGGGCAGCCGGTGGGATACGCAGTATTTT.

The genes are TRBV29-1 and TRBJ1-1; 8 bases match TRBD1. Trimming removed 6 bases from V and 4 bases from J; junction bases left unmatched: 10. The V gene's germline CDR1 is SQVTM and CDR2 ANQGSEA. This CDR3 comprises 14 residues. The CDR3: CSVVRGPAGTEAFF. In nucleotides, the CDR3 is TGCAGCGTCGTCAGGGGGCCCGCCGGCACTGAAGCTTTCTTT.

This chain joins TRBV25-1 and TRBJ1-4; 9 bases are a match to TRBD1. V shed 5 bases and J 6 bases; nucleotides not matched to a gene: 4. The CDR3 consists of 14 residues. In germline, CDR1 is MGHDK, CDR2 SYGVNS. CDR3 protein: CASSLQGADEKLFF. The CDR3 region has the DNA TGTGCCAGCAGTTTACAGGGGGCGGATGAAAAACTGTTTTTT. Together with reference TRBV25-1 and TRBJ1-4, the CDR3 gives the full variable domain: EADIYQTPRYLVIGTGKKITLECSQTMGHDKMYWYQQDPGMELHLIHYSYGVNSTEKGDLSSESTVSRIRTEHFPLTLESARPSHTSQYLCASSLQGADEKLFFGSGTQLSVL.

The V gene is TRBV9, the J gene TRBJ2-3; TRBD2 matches at 10 bases. The V gene's germline CDR1 is SGDLS and CDR2 YYNGEE. The CDR3 length is 14 residues. The V gene end was trimmed by 6 bases and the J gene end by 6 bases; junction bases not matched to a gene: 7. CDR3 amino acids: CASTQSGRADTQYF. The DNA for the CDR3 is TGTGCCAGCACCCAGAGCGGGAGGGCCGATACGCAGTATTTT.

The chain recombines TRBV29-1 with TRBJ2-3, with D unclear. This CDR3 spans 14 amino acids. Per germline, CDR1 SQVTM and CDR2 ANQGSEA. The V gene lost 7 bases and the J gene lost 2 bases, with 16 bases spanning the gap. CDR3 in amino acids: CSAPTGGATDTQYF. The CDR3 bases are TGCAGCGCCCCCACTGGCGGAGCCACAGATACGCAGTATTTT.

The chain carries TRBV30 and TRBJ1-5; 7 nucleotides line up with TRBD1. The CDR3 runs to 14 residues. Germline-derived CDR1 and CDR2 are GTSNPN and SVGIG (reference sequence). The junction had 7 bases not matched to a gene; V was cut back by 5 bases and J by 3 bases. The CDR3 nucleotides are TGTGCCTGGGGGCCGGGACAGTCCAATCAGCCCCAGCATTTT. As protein: CAWGPGQSNQPQHF.

The sample holds a few counts of this clone. This chain uses TRBV30 with TRBJ2-6; no definite D call. Germline V CDR1 and CDR2: GTSNPN, SVGIG (reference sequence). The V end was cut by 4 bases, the J end by 0 bases, with 4 bases between. CDR3 size: 13 residues. This chain's CDR3 is CAWKVSGANVLTF. The CDR3 region has the DNA TGTGCCTGGAAGGTCTCTGGGGCCAACGTCCTGACTTTC.